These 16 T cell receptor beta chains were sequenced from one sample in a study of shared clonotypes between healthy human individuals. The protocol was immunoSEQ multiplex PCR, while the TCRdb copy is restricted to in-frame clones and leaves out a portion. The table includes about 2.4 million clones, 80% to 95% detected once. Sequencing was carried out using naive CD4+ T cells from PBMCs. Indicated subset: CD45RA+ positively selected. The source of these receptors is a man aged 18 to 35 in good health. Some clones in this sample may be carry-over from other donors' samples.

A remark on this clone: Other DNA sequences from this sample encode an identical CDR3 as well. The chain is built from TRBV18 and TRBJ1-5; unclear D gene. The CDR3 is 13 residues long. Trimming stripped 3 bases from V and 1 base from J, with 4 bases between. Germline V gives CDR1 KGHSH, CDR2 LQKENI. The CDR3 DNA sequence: TGTGCCAGCTCACCTTCAAGCAATCAGCCCCAGCATTTT. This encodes CASSPSSNQPQHF.

The CDR3 nucleotides read TGTGCCAGCAGTTTAGGGGGTTTGGGTAAAAACATTCAGTACTTC. It is translated as CASSLGGLGKNIQYF. The gene calls are TRBV28 and TRBJ2-4; D may match TRBD1 or TRBD2 (5 bases each). The CDR3 has 15 residues. Trimming took 2 bases from V and 4 from J, leaving 12 bases between them. In germline, CDR1 is MDHEN, CDR2 SYDVKM.

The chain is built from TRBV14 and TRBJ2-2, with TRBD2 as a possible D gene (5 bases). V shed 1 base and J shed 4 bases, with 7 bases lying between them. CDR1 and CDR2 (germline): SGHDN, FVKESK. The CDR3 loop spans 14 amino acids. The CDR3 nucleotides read TGTGCCAGCAGCCAAGGGACTTCCACCGGGGAGCTGTTTTTT. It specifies CASSQGTSTGELFF.

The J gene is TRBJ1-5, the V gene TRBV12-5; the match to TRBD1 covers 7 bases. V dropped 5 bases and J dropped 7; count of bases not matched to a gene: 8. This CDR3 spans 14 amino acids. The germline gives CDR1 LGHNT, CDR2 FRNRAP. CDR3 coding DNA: TGTGCTAGTGGTGATGACAGGGTGGGACAGCCCCAGCATTTT. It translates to CASGDDRVGQPQHF. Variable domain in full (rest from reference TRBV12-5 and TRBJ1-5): DARVTQTPRHKVTEMGQEVTMRCQPILGHNTVFWYRQTMMQGLELLAYFRNRAPLDDSGMPKDRFSAEMPDATLATLKIQPSEPRDSAVYFCASGDDRVGQPQHFGDGTRLSIL.

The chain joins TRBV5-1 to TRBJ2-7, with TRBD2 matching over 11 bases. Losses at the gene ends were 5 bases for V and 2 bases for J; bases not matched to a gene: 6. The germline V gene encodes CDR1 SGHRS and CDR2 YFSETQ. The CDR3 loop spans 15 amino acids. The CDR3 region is CASRRLAGGTYEQYF. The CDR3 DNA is TGCGCCAGCAGAAGGCTAGCGGGAGGTACCTACGAGCAGTACTTC.

CDR3 sequence (DNA): TGTGCCAGCAGCGTACCGACGTCTCGGTACGAGCAGTACTTC. It translates to CASSVPTSRYEQYF. V usage is TRBV7-8 and J usage is TRBJ2-5; unclear D gene. The J call may be mistaken, given a closer DNA end match to TRBJ2-7. The CDR3 consists of 14 residues. Looked up from germline, CDR1 is SGHVS and CDR2 is FQNEAQ.

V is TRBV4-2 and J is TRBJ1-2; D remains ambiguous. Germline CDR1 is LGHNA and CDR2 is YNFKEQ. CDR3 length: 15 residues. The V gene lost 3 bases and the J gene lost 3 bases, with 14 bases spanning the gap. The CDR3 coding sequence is TGTGCCAGCAGCCAGTCTGGGGAGTGGGACTATGGCTACACCTTC. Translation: CASSQSGEWDYGYTF.

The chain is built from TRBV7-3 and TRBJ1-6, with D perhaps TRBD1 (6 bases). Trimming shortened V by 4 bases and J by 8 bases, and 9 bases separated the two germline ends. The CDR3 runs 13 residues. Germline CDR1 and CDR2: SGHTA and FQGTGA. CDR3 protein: CASSSDRDSPLHF. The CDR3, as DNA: TGTGCCAGCAGCTCGGACAGAGATTCACCCCTCCACTTT.

CDR3 region: CASSPTRNQPQHF. In DNA, the CDR3 is TGTGCCAGTAGCCCTACCCGTAATCAGCCCCAGCATTTT. The chain recombines TRBV19 with TRBJ1-5, with no clear D. Germline V gene sequence: CDR1 LNHDA, CDR2 SQIVND (reference sequence). V shed 6 bases and J shed 4 bases, with 10 bases lying between them. The CDR3 is 13 amino acids.

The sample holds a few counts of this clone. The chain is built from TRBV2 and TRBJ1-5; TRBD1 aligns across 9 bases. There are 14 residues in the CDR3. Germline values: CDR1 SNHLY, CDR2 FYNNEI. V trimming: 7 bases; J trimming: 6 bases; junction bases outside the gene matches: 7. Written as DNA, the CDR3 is TGTGCCAGCACGGAACAGGGGGCAGGTCAGCCCCAGCATTTT. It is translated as CASTEQGAGQPQHF.

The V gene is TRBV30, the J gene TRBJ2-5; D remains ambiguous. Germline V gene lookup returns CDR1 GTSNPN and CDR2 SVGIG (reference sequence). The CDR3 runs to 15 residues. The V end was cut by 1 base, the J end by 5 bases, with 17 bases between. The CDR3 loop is CAWSGQIQIFETQYF. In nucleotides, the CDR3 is TGTGCCTGGAGTGGCCAGATCCAAATTTTCGAGACCCAGTACTTC. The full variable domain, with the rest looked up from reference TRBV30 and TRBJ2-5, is SQTIHQWPATLVQPVGSPLSLECTVEGTSNPNLYWYRQAAGRGLQLLFYSVGIGQISSEVPQNLSASRPQDRQFILSSKKLLLSDSGFYLCAWSGQIQIFETQYFGPGTRLLVL.

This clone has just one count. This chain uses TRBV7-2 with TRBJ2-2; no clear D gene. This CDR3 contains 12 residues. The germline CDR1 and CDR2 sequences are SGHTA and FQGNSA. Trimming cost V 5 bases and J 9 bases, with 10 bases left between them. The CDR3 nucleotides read TGTGCCAGCAGCCTTACCCCCAGGGAGCTGTTTTTT. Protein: CASSLTPRELFF.

The CDR3 reads CASSPTRLAVDTQYF. The CDR3 DNA reads TGTGCCAGCTCTCCTACCCGACTAGCCGTAGATACGCAGTATTTT. The V gene is TRBV18, the J gene TRBJ2-3; TRBD2 matches 7 bases. This CDR3 is 15 amino acids long. V was pared by 6 bases and J by 5 bases, with 11 bases of the junction left unmatched. CDR1 and CDR2 from the germline V gene are KGHSH and LQKENI. Looking up the rest from reference TRBV18 and TRBJ2-3 gives the full variable domain: NAGVMQNPRHLVRRRGQEARLRCSPMKGHSHVYWYRQLPEEGLKFMVYLQKENIIDESGMPKERFSAEFPKEGPSILRIQQVVRGDSAAYFCASSPTRLAVDTQYFGPGTRLTVL.

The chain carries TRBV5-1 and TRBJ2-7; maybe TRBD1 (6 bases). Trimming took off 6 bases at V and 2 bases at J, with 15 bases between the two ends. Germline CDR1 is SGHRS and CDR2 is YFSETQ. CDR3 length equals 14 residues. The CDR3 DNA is TGCGCCAGCACTCAGCAGGGGCGAGCCTACGAGCAGTACTTC. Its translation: CASTQQGRAYEQYF.

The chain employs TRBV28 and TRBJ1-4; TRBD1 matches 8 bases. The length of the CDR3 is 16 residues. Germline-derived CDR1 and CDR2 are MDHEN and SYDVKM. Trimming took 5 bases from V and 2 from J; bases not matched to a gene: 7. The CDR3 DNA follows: TGTGCCAGCAGTGCAAATCAGGGGGCGACTAATGAAAAACTGTTTTTT. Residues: CASSANQGATNEKLFF. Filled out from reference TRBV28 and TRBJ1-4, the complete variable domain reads DVKVTQSSRYLVKRTGEKVFLECVQDMDHENMFWYRQDPGLGLRLIYFSYDVKMKEKGDIPEGYSVSREKKERFSLILESASTNQTSMYLCASSANQGATNEKLFFGSGTQLSVL.

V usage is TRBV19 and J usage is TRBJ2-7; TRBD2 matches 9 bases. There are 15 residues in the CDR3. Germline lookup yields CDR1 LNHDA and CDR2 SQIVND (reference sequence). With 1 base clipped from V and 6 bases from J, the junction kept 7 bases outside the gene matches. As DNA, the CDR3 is TGTGCCAGTAGTATAGTTGGGCGGGAGGGCCTCGAGCAGTACTTC. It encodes CASSIVGREGLEQYF.